Listed here is a single T cell receptor (beta chain). The record originates from a study of blood T cell repertoires in COVID-19. About the research overall: Sites across the United States, Italy and Spain contributed samples from acute and convalescent COVID-19.

As originally analysed: The authors estimated nucleated cell counts from reference gene primer amplification. The table came from immunoSEQ multiplex PCR; TCRdb's copy has only in-frame clones and leaves some out. That table furnishes V, J and clone size, whereas the DNA furnished D and trimming. Found here are about 25,000 clones, approximately 91% of them singletons; the top ten hold around 4.9%. Trimming at V came to 3 bases and at J to 6 bases, leaving 6 bases not matched to a gene. The CDR3 length is 16 residues. Germline V gives CDR1 MNHEY, CDR2 SMNVEV (reference sequence). The chain uses TRBV27 and TRBJ2-1; TRBD2 aligns across 12 bases. The source of this sequence is a man aged 70 or older with active COVID-19. The specimen was peripheral blood. The CDR3 coding sequence is TGTGCCAGCAGTTTGTCCCCACTAGCGGGGGGCAATGAGCAGTTCTTC. Residues: CASSLSPLAGGNEQFF.